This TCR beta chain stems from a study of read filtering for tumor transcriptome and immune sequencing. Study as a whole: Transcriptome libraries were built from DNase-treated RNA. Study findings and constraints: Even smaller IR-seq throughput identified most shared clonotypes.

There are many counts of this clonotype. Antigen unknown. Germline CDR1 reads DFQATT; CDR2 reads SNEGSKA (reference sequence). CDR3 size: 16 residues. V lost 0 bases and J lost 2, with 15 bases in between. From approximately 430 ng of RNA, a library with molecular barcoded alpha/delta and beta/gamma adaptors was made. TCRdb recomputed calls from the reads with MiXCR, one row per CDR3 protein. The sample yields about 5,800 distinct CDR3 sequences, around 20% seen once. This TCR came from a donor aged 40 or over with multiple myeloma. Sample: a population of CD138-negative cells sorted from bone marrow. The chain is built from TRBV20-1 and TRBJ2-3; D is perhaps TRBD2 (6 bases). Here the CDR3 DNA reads TGCAGTGCTAGAGAAATTAGCGGCTCAAACACAGATACGCAGTATTTT. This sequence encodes CSAREISGSNTDTQYF.